This T cell receptor beta chain was documented in a study of T-cell memory formation after mild COVID-19. Findings and limits, study-wide: The main location of contracting CD4+ clones was CM and EM, and that of contracting CD8+ clones was EMRA.

The TCR alpha and TCR beta cDNA libraries, bearing sample barcodes and UMIs, were generated by 5'RACE using constant-segment primers. TCRdb reanalysed the 5' RACE reads using MiXCR and keeps one entry per CDR3 protein. The repertoire has about 200,000 distinct CDR3 sequences, 9.5% to 10% of them found once; the top ten carry around 3.4%. Concerning this clonotype: What it recognizes is unknown.

This CDR3 region has 11 residues. Trimming removed 3 bases at V and 4 bases at J, with 5 bases between. CDR1 SQVTM and CDR2 ANQGSEA come from the germline V gene. Sample: PBMCs or a T cell subset sorted from them (not recorded which). The sequence came from a man in his late teens or twenties who had mild COVID-19 (a few samples of this study predate the infection). Cell type and time point are not known. J is TRBJ2-3 and V is TRBV29-1; D gene unclear. In DNA form, the CDR3 reads TGCAGCGTTGATGTTTCAGATACGCAGTATTTT. It codes for CSVDVSDTQYF.